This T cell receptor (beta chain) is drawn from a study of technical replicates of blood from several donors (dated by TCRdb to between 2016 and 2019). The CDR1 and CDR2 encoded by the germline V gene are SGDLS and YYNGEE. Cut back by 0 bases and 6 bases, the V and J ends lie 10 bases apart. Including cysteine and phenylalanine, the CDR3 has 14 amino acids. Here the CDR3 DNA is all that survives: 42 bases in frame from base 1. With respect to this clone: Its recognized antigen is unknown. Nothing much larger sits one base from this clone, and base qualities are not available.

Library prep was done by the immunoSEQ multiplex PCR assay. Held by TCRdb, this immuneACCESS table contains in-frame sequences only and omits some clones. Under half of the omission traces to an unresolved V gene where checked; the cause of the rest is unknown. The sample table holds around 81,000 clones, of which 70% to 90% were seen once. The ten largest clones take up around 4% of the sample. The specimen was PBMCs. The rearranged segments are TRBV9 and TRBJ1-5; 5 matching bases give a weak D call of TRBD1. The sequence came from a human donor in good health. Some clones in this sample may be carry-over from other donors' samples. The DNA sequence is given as TGTGCCAGCAGCGTAGCGGGGGACGGTCAGCCCCAGCATTTT. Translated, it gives CASSVAGDGQPQHF.